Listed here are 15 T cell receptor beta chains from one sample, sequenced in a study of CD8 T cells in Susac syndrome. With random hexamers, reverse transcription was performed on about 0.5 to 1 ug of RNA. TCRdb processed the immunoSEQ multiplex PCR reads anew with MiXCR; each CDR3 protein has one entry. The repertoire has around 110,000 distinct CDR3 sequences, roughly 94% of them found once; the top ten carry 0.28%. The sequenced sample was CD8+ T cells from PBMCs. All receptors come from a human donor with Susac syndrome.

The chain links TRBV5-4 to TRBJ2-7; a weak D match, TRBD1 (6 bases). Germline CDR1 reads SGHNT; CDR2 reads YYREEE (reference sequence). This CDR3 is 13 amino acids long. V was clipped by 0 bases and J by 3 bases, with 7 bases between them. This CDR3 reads CASSLARGYEQYF. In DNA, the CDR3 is TGTGCCAGCAGCTTGGCCAGGGGCTACGAGCAGTACTTC.

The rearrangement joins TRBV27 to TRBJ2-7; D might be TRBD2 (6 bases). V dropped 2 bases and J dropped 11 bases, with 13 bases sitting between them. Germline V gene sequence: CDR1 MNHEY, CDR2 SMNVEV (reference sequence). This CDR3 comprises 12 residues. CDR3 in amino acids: CASSLHGEDEYF. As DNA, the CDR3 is TGTGCCAGCAGTTTACACGGGGAGGATGAGTACTTC.

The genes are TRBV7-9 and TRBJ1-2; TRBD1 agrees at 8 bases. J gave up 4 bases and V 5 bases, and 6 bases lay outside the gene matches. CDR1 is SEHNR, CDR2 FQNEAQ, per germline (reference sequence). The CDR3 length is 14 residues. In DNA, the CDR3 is TGTGCCAGCAGCGGACAGGGAGATATCTATGGCTACACCTTC. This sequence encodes CASSGQGDIYGYTF.

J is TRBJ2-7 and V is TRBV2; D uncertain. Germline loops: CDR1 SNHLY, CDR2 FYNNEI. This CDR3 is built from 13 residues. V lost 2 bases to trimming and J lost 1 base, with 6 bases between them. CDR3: CASSEPGSYEQYF. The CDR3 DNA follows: TGTGCCAGCAGTGAACCAGGATCCTACGAGCAGTACTTC.

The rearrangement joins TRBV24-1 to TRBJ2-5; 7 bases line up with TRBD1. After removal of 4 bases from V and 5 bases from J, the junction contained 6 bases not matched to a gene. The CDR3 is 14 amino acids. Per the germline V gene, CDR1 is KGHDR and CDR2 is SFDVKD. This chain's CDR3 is CATSDPTGDETQYF. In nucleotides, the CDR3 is TGTGCCACCAGTGACCCCACAGGGGACGAGACCCAGTACTTC.

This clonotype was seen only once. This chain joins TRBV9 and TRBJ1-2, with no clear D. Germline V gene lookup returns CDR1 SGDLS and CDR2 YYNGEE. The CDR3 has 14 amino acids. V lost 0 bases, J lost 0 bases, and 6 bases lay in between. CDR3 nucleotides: TGTGCCAGCAGCGTAGACCAGGCTAACTATGGCTACACCTTC. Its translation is CASSVDQANYGYTF.

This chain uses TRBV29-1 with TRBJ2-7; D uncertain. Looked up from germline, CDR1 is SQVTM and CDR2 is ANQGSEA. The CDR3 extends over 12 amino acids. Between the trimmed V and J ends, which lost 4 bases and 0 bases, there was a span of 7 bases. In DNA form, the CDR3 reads TGCAGCGTTGGGAAATCCTCCTACGAGCAGTACTTC. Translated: CSVGKSSYEQYF.

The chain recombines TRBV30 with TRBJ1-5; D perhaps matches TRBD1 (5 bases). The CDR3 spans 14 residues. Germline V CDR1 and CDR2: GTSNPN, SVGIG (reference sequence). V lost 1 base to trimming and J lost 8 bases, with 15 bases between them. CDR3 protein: CAWSEQGGSEPQHF. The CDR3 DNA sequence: TGTGCCTGGAGTGAGCAGGGTGGCAGTGAGCCCCAGCATTTT. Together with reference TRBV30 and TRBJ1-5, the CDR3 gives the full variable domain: SQTIHQWPATLVQPVGSPLSLECTVEGTSNPNLYWYRQAAGRGLQLLFYSVGIGQISSEVPQNLSASRPQDRQFILSSKKLLLSDSGFYLCAWSEQGGSEPQHFGDGTRLSIL.

The DNA of the CDR3 is TGTGCCAGCAGCCGCGGGACTAGCGGGGGGGCCGGTGGGCAGTACTTC. Protein: CASSRGTSGGAGGQYF. The chain links TRBV7-2 to TRBJ2-7, with 16 bases identical to TRBD2. Per germline, CDR1 SGHTA and CDR2 FQGNSA. This CDR3 has 16 residues. V lost 5 bases to trimming and J lost 9 bases; unmatched junction nucleotides: 10.

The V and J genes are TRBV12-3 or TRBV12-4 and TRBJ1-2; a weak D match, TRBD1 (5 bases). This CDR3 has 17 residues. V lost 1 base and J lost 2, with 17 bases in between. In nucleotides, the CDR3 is TGTGCCAGCAGTTTAGACCCATCGGCAGGGAGGAACTATGGCTACACCTTC. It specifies CASSLDPSAGRNYGYTF.

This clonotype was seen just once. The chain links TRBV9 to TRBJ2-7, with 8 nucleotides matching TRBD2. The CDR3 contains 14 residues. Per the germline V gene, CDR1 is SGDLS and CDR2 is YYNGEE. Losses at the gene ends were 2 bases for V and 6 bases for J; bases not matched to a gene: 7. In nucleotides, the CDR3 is TGTGCCAGCAGCGTCTCGGGGGGGGCGGGCGAGCAGTACTTC. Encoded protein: CASSVSGGAGEQYF.

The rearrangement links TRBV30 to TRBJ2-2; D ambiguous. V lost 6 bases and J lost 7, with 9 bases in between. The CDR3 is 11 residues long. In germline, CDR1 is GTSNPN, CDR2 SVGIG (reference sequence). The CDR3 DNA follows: TGTGCCTGCCGGTTCGGCGGGGAGCTGTTTTTT. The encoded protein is CACRFGGELFF.

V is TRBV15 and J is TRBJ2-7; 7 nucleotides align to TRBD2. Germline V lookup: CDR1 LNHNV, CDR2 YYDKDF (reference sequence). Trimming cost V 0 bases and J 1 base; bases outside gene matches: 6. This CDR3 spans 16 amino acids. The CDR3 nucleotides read TGTGCCACCAGCAGAGACACGGGACTACTTTCCTACGAGCAGTACTTC. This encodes CATSRDTGLLSYEQYF.

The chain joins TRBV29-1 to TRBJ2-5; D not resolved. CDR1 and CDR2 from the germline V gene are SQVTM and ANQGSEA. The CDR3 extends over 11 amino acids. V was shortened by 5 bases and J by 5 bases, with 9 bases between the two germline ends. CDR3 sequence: CSVLVWETQYF. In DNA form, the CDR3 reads TGCAGCGTTTTGGTGTGGGAGACCCAGTACTTC.

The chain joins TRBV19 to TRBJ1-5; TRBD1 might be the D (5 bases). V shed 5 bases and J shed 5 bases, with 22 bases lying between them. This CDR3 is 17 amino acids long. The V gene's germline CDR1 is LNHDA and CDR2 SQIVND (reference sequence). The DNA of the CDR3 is TGTGCCAGTAGTCCCCAGCCCGTCAGGGTATCCGATCAGCCCCAGCATTTT. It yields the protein CASSPQPVRVSDQPQHF.